A selection of T cell receptor beta chains follows, all from one sample in a study of shared clonotypes between healthy human individuals. The method was immunoSEQ multiplex PCR; TCRdb's version includes in-frame clones alone and lacks a portion of them. This sample carries roughly 2 million clones, under 97% of them seen once, and the ten largest clones take about 0.13%. The sequencing input was naive CD4+ T cells sorted from blood. The receptors come from a man aged 18 to 29 in good health. Both conserved end residues are part of each CDR3. Fields, in order: V gene, clone size, CDR3 length, D gene, J gene, CDR3 protein, CDR3 DNA. D genes are given only for firm matches. For some rows the clone size is stated as once, few or many, or as a class when expanded; others skip it.

>TRBV7-6|-|12|-|TRBJ2-3
CASSLGPDTQYF
TGTGCCAGCAGCTTAGGGCCCGATACGCAGTATTTT
>TRBV5-1|once|15|TRBD2|TRBJ2-1
CASSLTSGVYNEQFF
TGCGCCAGCAGCTTAACTAGCGGAGTTTACAATGAGCAGTTCTTC
>TRBV7-2|-|14|TRBD2|TRBJ2-1
CASSLAREGNEQFF
TGTGCCAGCAGCTTAGCCAGGGAGGGCAATGAGCAGTTCTTC
>TRBV11-3|-|14|-|TRBJ2-2
CASSLGQLTGELFF
TGTGCCAGCAGCTTAGGGCAGCTGACCGGGGAGCTGTTTTTT
>TRBV5-8|-|13|-|TRBJ2-2
CASYRDRTGELFF
TGTGCCAGCTACAGGGACCGCACCGGGGAGCTGTTTTTT
>TRBV21-1|-|16|-|TRBJ2-7
CASSTHCRDRGHEQYF
TGTGCCAGCAGCACTCACTGCCGGGACAGGGGACACGAGCAGTACTTC
>TRBV19|-|12|-|TRBJ2-5
CASSIQGETQYF
TGTGCCAGTAGTATTCAGGGGGAGACCCAGTACTTC
>TRBV28|-|15|TRBD1|TRBJ2-7
CATLHLGQGAYEQYF
TGTGCCACCCTTCACCTTGGACAGGGGGCCTACGAGCAGTACTTC
>TRBV2|once|12|-|TRBJ2-5
CASSESSETQYF
TGTGCCAGCAGTGAATCCTCGGAGACCCAGTACTTC
>TRBV5-1|-|15|-|TRBJ1-5
CASSLAGQGNQPQHF
TGCGCCAGCAGCTTGGCAGGGCAGGGCAATCAGCCCCAGCATTTT
>TRBV6-5|few|13|-|TRBJ1-2
CASRVSLSYGYTF
TGTGCCAGCAGGGTATCCCTTAGCTATGGCTACACCTTC
>TRBV28|-|13|-|TRBJ2-5
CASSFGVQETQYF
TGTGCCAGCAGTTTTGGAGTGCAAGAGACCCAGTACTTC
>TRBV2|-|11|-|TRBJ1-1
CASSGGAEAFF
TGTGCCAGCAGTGGAGGCGCCGAAGCTTTCTTT
>TRBV29-1|-|15|TRBD1|TRBJ2-3
CSVYTDRGKTDTQYF
TGCAGCGTATATACGGACAGGGGCAAGACAGATACGCAGTATTTT
>TRBV18|-|14|-|TRBJ2-3
CASSPSGGTDTQYF
TGTGCCAGCTCACCTTCCGGCGGGACAGATACGCAGTATTTT
>TRBV29-1|-|12|-|TRBJ2-3
CSVGAVTDTQYF
TGCAGCGTCGGGGCTGTAACAGATACGCAGTATTTT
>TRBV27|-|19|TRBD1|TRBJ2-3
CASRDKGRGPYGLADTQYF
TGTGCCAGCAGGGATAAGGGAAGGGGGCCGTATGGTTTGGCAGATACGCAGTATTTT
>TRBV30|few|14|TRBD1|TRBJ1-2
CAWSPGQGAYGYTF
TGTGCCTGGAGTCCCGGACAGGGGGCCTATGGCTACACCTTC
>TRBV13|-|18|TRBD2|TRBJ2-4
CASSLVGLAGVAKNIQYF
TGTGCCAGCAGCTTAGTGGGACTAGCGGGGGTAGCCAAAAACATTCAGTACTTC
>TRBV2|-|13|TRBD2|TRBJ2-7
CASRTSSSGEQYF
TGTGCCAGCAGGACTAGCTCAAGCGGCGAGCAGTACTTC
>TRBV6-5|-|15|TRBD1|TRBJ2-7
CASSYQDRGSYEQYF
TGTGCCAGCAGTTACCAGGACAGGGGGTCCTACGAGCAGTACTTC
>TRBV6-6|-|13|-|TRBJ1-5
CASSYKDNQPQHF
TGTGCCAGCAGTTACAAGGATAATCAGCCCCAGCATTTT
>TRBV27|-|14|TRBD1|TRBJ1-4
CASSGTGVGEKLFF
TGTGCCAGCTCCGGGACAGGGGTTGGTGAAAAACTGTTTTTT
>TRBV5-6|-|14|-|TRBJ2-3
CASSFRQGTDTQYF
TGTGCCAGCAGCTTCCGACAGGGCACAGATACGCAGTATTTT